Each of the 11 T cell receptor beta chains below was sequenced from the same sample in a study of T cell changes during pregnancy in multiple sclerosis. Clones were read by immunoSEQ multiplex PCR, and TCRdb kept only the in-frame ones, dropping some. This table has 98,000 or so clones, approximately 93% appearing once. The sample here was peripheral blood, taken after pregnancy. The receptors were sampled from a female donor with multiple sclerosis, enrolled in a pregnancy study.

The chain links TRBV19 to TRBJ1-5, with TRBD1 identical over 8 bases. Germline loops: CDR1 LNHDA, CDR2 SQIVND (reference sequence). The CDR3 has 14 amino acids. The J segment lost 7 bases and the V segment lost 5 bases, leaving 7 bases of the junction unmatched. Here the CDR3 DNA reads TGTGCCAGTAGTGCAAGACAGGGGCGGCAGCCCCAGCATTTT. Encoded protein: CASSARQGRQPQHF.

V gene TRBV27 combines with J gene TRBJ2-7, with unresolved D. V was pared by 2 bases and J by 3 bases, with 14 bases between. The CDR3 has 15 residues. The germline V gene has CDR1 MNHEY and CDR2 SMNVEV (reference sequence). CDR3 DNA: TGTGCCAGCAGTTTAACTGGGCAGGAAGACTACGAGCAGTACTTC. Translating gives CASSLTGQEDYEQYF.

The genes are TRBV9 and TRBJ1-2, with D possibly TRBD1 on 5 matching bases. The V end was cut by 3 bases, the J end by 3 bases, with 15 bases between. Germline-derived CDR1 and CDR2 are SGDLS and YYNGEE. This CDR3 is 15 amino acids long. The CDR3 DNA is TGTGCCAGCAGCGGTCTCAGGGTCTCGGACTATGGCTACACCTTC. This codes for CASSGLRVSDYGYTF.

V usage is TRBV6-1 and J usage is TRBJ2-3; D is possibly TRBD1 (5 bases). The CDR3 is 15 amino acids. The V end was cut by 4 bases, the J end by 4 bases, with 15 bases between. Germline V lookup: CDR1 MNHNS, CDR2 SASEGT. This chain's CDR3 is CASSAPRGLSDTQYF. The CDR3 DNA follows: TGTGCCAGCAGTGCTCCAAGGGGTTTGTCAGATACGCAGTATTTT.

The chain uses TRBV28 and TRBJ2-3; 14 nucleotides line up with TRBD2. Germline V CDR1 and CDR2: MDHEN, SYDVKM. CDR3 length: 16 amino acids. V shed 7 bases and J 2 bases; nucleotides not matched to a gene: 5. The CDR3 loop is CASTRLAGGDTDTQYF. CDR3 DNA: TGTGCCAGCACCCGACTAGCGGGAGGGGACACAGATACGCAGTATTTT.

This chain connects TRBV6-1 to TRBJ2-7; 9 bases are a match to TRBD1. V trimming: 6 bases; J trimming: 1 base; junction bases outside the gene matches: 4. The CDR3 sequence is 14 residues long. Per germline, CDR1 MNHNS and CDR2 SASEGT. CDR3 sequence reads: CASRGDRASYEQYF. In DNA, the CDR3 is TGTGCCAGCAGGGGGGACAGGGCTTCCTACGAGCAGTACTTC.

This sequence joins TRBV9 and TRBJ2-1; 7 bases fit TRBD1. The CDR3 totals 15 residues. Germline trimming cut 2 bases from V and 2 bases from J; bases unmatched to any gene: 4. Germline CDR1 reads SGDLS; CDR2 reads YYNGEE. The CDR3 region has the DNA TGTGCCAGCAGCGTCGAAGACAGGGCCTACAATGAGCAGTTCTTC. It encodes CASSVEDRAYNEQFF. The complete variable domain, with remaining parts taken from reference TRBV9 and TRBJ2-1, reads DSGVTQTPKHLITATGQRVTLRCSPRSGDLSVYWYQQSLDQGLQFLIQYYNGEERAKGNILERFSAQQFPDLHSELNLSSLELGDSALYFCASSVEDRAYNEQFFGPGTRLTVL.

The CDR3 sequence: CASSWPGLAGQYF. The CDR3, as DNA: TGTGCCAGCAGTTGGCCGGGACTAGCGGGACAGTACTTC. The chain links TRBV28 to TRBJ2-7; 13 bases map to TRBD2. Germline-derived CDR1 and CDR2 are MDHEN and SYDVKM. With 4 bases clipped from V and 10 bases from J, the junction kept 4 bases outside the gene matches. The CDR3 extends over 13 amino acids.

V gene TRBV18 combines with J gene TRBJ2-7; 11 nucleotides match TRBD1. The junction had 7 bases not matched to a gene; V was cut back by 6 bases and J by 3 bases. Germline CDR1 and CDR2: KGHSH and LQKENI. This CDR3 is built from 15 residues. The DNA of the CDR3 is TGTGCCAGCTCCCACGCCGGGACAGGGGGCTACGAGCAGTACTTC. This translates into CASSHAGTGGYEQYF.

J is TRBJ2-5 and V is TRBV7-9; weak D call: TRBD1 (5 bases). CDR1 and CDR2 (germline): SEHNR, FQNEAQ (reference sequence). Trimming shortened V by 0 bases and J by 2 bases, and 10 bases separated the two germline ends. This CDR3 has 15 amino acids. CDR3 protein: CASSLAVTGQETQYF. For the CDR3, the DNA is TGTGCCAGCAGCTTAGCGGTTACAGGACAAGAGACCCAGTACTTC. The variable domain in full, with the rest retrieved from reference TRBV7-9 and TRBJ2-5, is DTGVSQNPRHKITKRGQNVTFRCDPISEHNRLYWYRQTLGQGPEFLTYFQNEAQLEKSRLLSDRFSAERPKGSFSTLEIQRTEQGDSAMYLCASSLAVTGQETQYFGPGTRLLVL.

The chain has TRBV4-1 and TRBJ2-3, with D tentatively TRBD2 (6 bases). Germline CDR1 MGHRA, CDR2 YSYEKL. The CDR3 spans 16 residues. V was pared by 0 bases and J by 2 bases, with 12 bases between. DNA for the CDR3: TGCGCCAGCAGCCAAGACGAGACTAGAGCCACAGATACGCAGTATTTT. Translation gives CASSQDETRATDTQYF.